There are a few counts of the clone carrying this T cell receptor (beta chain). Its cognate antigen is unknown. The source of the sample is a study of OX40 agonist ivuxolimab in advanced cancers. Findings and caveats of the study: There was clonal expansion of CD4+ and CD8+ blood T cells by week 6 at 0.1 to 3.0 mg/kg.

Profiling relied on immunoSEQ multiplex PCR, and the TCRdb table lists in-frame clones only, not all of them. The sample lists some 60,000 clones; roughly 86% were seen once. The TCR comes from an adult with an advanced solid tumor such as melanoma, head and neck, liver or kidney cancer. Specimen: CD4+ or CD8+ T cells sorted from blood, collected in a trial of the OX40 agonist ivuxolimab.

Here the CDR3 DNA reads TGTGCCAGCTCACCTGGAAGCTCTGGAAACACCATATATTTT. Its protein product is CASSPGSSGNTIYF. The chain is built from TRBV18 and TRBJ1-3, with D unclear. Per the germline V gene, CDR1 is KGHSH and CDR2 is LQKENI. Trimming removed 3 bases at V and 0 bases at J, with 6 bases between. The CDR3 runs to 14 residues.